What follows describes a single T cell receptor (beta chain). These data originate in a study of blood T cell repertoires in COVID-19. Overall study: There were acute and convalescent COVID-19 samples, and they came from the United States, Italy and Spain.

In the original analysis: Amplified reference gene primers provided the basis for estimating nucleated cell counts. Profiled with immunoSEQ multiplex PCR; TCRdb holds only in-frame clones, not every one. D and trimming come from the DNA, and the V and J calls and clone size come from that table. The sample lists more than 200,000 clones; approximately 90% were seen once. Germline lookup yields CDR1 LNHDA and CDR2 SQIVND (reference sequence). Trimming pared 7 bases from V and 5 bases from J, leaving 17 bases between. The CDR3 is 15 amino acids. Sequencing was done on a sample of peripheral blood. The receptor comes from a woman aged 40 to 50 who had recovered from COVID-19. The chain is built from TRBV19 and TRBJ1-4, with D perhaps TRBD1 (5 bases). As DNA, the CDR3 is TGTGCCAGTACCCCCCTCGTGGCAGGGAATGAAAAACTGTTTTTT. Protein product: CASTPLVAGNEKLFF.